The 11 T cell receptor beta chains presented below share a single source sample, sequenced in a study of post-analysis software for immune sequencing data. Study-wide results and caveats: Patients used about 5 TRBV segments, including TRBV5-6, TRBV5-1 and TRBV20-1, more often than controls.

Unique-molecular-identifier-tagged TCR beta cDNA libraries were used. One entry per CDR3 protein results from TCRdb running MiXCR on the PCR reads. Of 250,000 to 300,000 distinct CDR3 sequences in the sample, less than 40% were seen once. No antigen has been assigned to these receptors. The sample consisted of blood. Every receptor here comes from a girl between 10 and 17 years old with multiple sclerosis.

This clonotype was found a few times. V gene TRBV4-1 combines with J gene TRBJ1-5; a possible D gene is TRBD1 (5 bases). V shed 1 base and J shed 0 bases, with 13 bases lying between them. CDR1 is MGHRA and CDR2 is YSYEKL in the germline V gene. The CDR3 covers 17 residues. The DNA for the CDR3 is TGCGCCAGCAGCCAAGCAGGGCCGGTAAATAGCAATCAGCCCCAGCATTTT. It codes for CASSQAGPVNSNQPQHF.

This chain uses TRBV28 with TRBJ2-1, with TRBD2 matching 12 bases. V shed 6 bases, J shed 4 bases, and the junction held 10 bases outside the gene matches. Germline CDR1 MDHEN, CDR2 SYDVKM. The CDR3 contains 17 residues. The CDR3 region is CASSLRSGLAGYNEQFF. The CDR3 coding sequence is TGTGCCAGCAGCCTCCGGAGCGGACTAGCGGGGTACAATGAGCAGTTCTTC.

The table lists this clonotype with many counts. The chain uses TRBV12-3 or TRBV12-4 and TRBJ2-3; 10 bases line up with TRBD2. V trimming: 6 bases; J trimming: 8 bases; junction bases outside the gene matches: 11. CDR3 length equals 15 residues. The CDR3 reads CASSRSGRAHPTQYF. The CDR3 bases are TGTGCCAGCAGCCGAAGCGGGAGGGCCCACCCTACGCAGTATTTT.

This clonotype showed up many times. The chain links TRBV29-1 to TRBJ2-3, with unresolved D. V lost 3 bases and J lost 3, with 13 bases in between. The germline gives CDR1 SQVTM, CDR2 ANQGSEA. This CDR3 region has 14 residues. In DNA form, the CDR3 reads TGCAGCGTTGAGGGCAGCCTACTAACAGATACGCAGTATTTT. Protein: CSVEGSLLTDTQYF.

About this clonotype itself: This may come from a read error, since a much larger clone is one base off. The chain couples TRBV4-1 to TRBJ2-1; no clear D. The V end lost 1 base, the J end lost 4 bases, and 11 bases lay between the germline ends. From germline, CDR1 is MGHRA and CDR2 YSYEKL. There are 15 residues in the CDR3. The CDR3 nucleotides read TGCGCCAGCAGCCAAGGGACCACCCCTTACAATGAGCAGTTCTTC. It is translated as CASSQGTTPYNEQFF.

This clonotype was seen ten or more times. CDR3 DNA: TGTGCCAGCACCCCCCCCCGAGATGGCTACACCTTC. Protein product: CASTPPRDGYTF. V gene TRBV28 combines with J gene TRBJ1-2; D is unresolved. The CDR3 is 12 amino acids. The ends were cut back, 7 bases at V and 6 bases at J, with 12 bases in the middle. Per the germline V gene, CDR1 is MDHEN and CDR2 is SYDVKM.

The V and J genes are TRBV5-1 and TRBJ1-1, with D maybe TRBD1 (6 bases). V lost 4 bases to trimming and J lost 7 bases, with 14 bases between them. This CDR3 is built from 13 residues. Germline V CDR1 and CDR2: SGHRS, YFSETQ. The CDR3: CASSDDRPYEAFF. The DNA for the CDR3 is TGCGCCAGCAGCGATGACAGGCCCTATGAAGCTTTCTTT.

The chain joins TRBV29-1 to TRBJ1-2; no reliable D call. V was shortened by 1 base and J by 8 bases, with 14 bases between the two germline ends. This CDR3 has 13 residues. The germline CDR1 and CDR2 sequences are SQVTM and ANQGSEA. The chain's CDR3 is CSVEVPLAQGYTF. The CDR3 DNA follows: TGCAGCGTTGAAGTCCCCTTGGCCCAGGGCTACACCTTC.

This clonotype occurred many times. The genes are TRBV10-1 and TRBJ1-2, with 7 bases matching TRBD1. The trim removed 8 bases at V and 3 bases at J, leaving 6 bases unmatched. Germline CDR1 and CDR2: WNHNN and SYGVQD (reference sequence). CDR3 length: 13 amino acids. The CDR3: CASSDRTDYGYTF. Here the CDR3 DNA reads TGCGCCAGCTCGGACAGGACCGACTATGGCTACACCTTC.

This clonotype was detected a few times. The chain is built from TRBV3-1 and TRBJ2-7, with 9 bases identical to TRBD2. The last part of the DNA fits TRBJ2-5 better; the J call may be wrong. CDR1 LGHDT and CDR2 YNNKEL come from the germline V gene (reference sequence). This CDR3 is 14 amino acids long. In nucleotides, the CDR3 is TGTGCCAGCAGCCTTGGAGGGCGGGAGGGGACCCAGTACTTC. This encodes CASSLGGREGTQYF.

This clonotype was counted ten times or more. The chain carries TRBV9 and TRBJ2-1, with 8 positions matching TRBD2. The CDR3 runs to 14 residues. V lost 0 bases, J lost 8 bases, and 4 bases stayed unmatched. Looked up from germline, CDR1 is SGDLS and CDR2 is YYNGEE. As DNA, the CDR3 is TGTGCCAGCAGCGTAGAACCGGGAGGGGATGAGCAGTTCTTC. It specifies CASSVEPGGDEQFF.